This is a list of T cell receptor beta chains from one sample in a study of T-cell reconstitution after alpha-beta-depleted transplantation in children. TCRdb passed the PCR reads through MiXCR, listing each CDR3 protein once. The table has around 70,000 distinct CDR3 sequences, about 11% seen once. The specimen was PBMCs, collected before TCRalphabeta/CD19-depleted stem cell transplant. The receptors shown here come from a boy aged 5-17 years with acute myeloid leukemia, due to receive a stem cell transplant. The CDR3 runs from the conserved cysteine through the conserved F or W. Each record gives: CDR3 protein, clone size, J gene, V gene. Not all rows give a size; the values are once, few, many and, for expanded clones, a class.

CAISGLGSSGMDSYNEQFF,-,TRBJ2-1,TRBV10-3
CAWSVPGRTYEQYF,many,TRBJ2-7,TRBV30
CSVRQADGEQFF,few,TRBJ2-1,TRBV20-1
CASSLVPGPLHF,many,TRBJ1-6,TRBV7-9
CASSITSSYNEQFF,-,TRBJ2-1,TRBV19
CASSLVLGDTEAFF,many,TRBJ1-1,TRBV7-9
CASSFLGQGEETQYF,many,TRBJ2-5,TRBV7-9
CASSLTPVGANVLTF,-,TRBJ2-6,TRBV7-3
CSAEARGPGQPQHF,many,TRBJ1-5,TRBV20-1
CSVQGQGVEKLFF,many,TRBJ1-4,TRBV20-1
CSAKGLAGLDTQYF,many,TRBJ2-3,TRBV20-1
CASSLGDRVSNTIYF,many,TRBJ1-3,TRBV7-9
CSSRDYRETQYF,many,TRBJ2-5,TRBV29-1
CASSFRGEQFF,-,TRBJ2-1,TRBV7-3
CASSLVETQYF,many,TRBJ2-5,TRBV5-6
CSAKSGGFGNQPQHF,many,TRBJ1-5,TRBV20-1
CASSFPGLDSYEQYF,-,TRBJ2-7,TRBV7-9
CASRPGAGGPGETQYF,few,TRBJ2-5,TRBV6-6
CASSLVVGTPSTDTQYF,many,TRBJ2-3,TRBV7-2
CAISESGGPEAFF,few,TRBJ1-1,TRBV10-3
CASSPKTGRTNQPQHF,-,TRBJ1-5,TRBV19
CASTTGGLNTEAFF,many,TRBJ1-1,TRBV12-3/TRBV12-4
CASSPLRAGNSPLHF,many,TRBJ1-6,TRBV3-1